This TCR beta chain appears in the sequencing data of a study of T-cell reconstitution after alpha-beta-depleted transplantation in children. At least ten counts were recorded for this clonotype. One end of the junction fails to match germline, which may point to a read error. The authors prepared the TCRbeta library with unique molecular identifiers. TCRdb fed the PCR reads into MiXCR, producing one record per CDR3 protein. This repertoire shows around 600,000 distinct CDR3 sequences, approximately 16% found once; its top ten account for approximately 1.1%. This specimen consisted of PBMCs from the stem cell graft donor, obtained from the stem cell graft. This clonotype was obtained from a human donor who donated a stem cell graft to a child with acute myeloid leukemia.

CDR3 sequence reads: CSGRQGANQPQHF. In DNA, the CDR3 is TGCAGTGGTAGACAGGGGGCAAATCAGCCCCAGCATTTT. V and J are TRBV20-1 and TRBJ1-5, with 10 bases identical to TRBD1. Looked up from germline, CDR1 is DFQATT and CDR2 is SNEGSKA (reference sequence). This CDR3 region has 13 residues.